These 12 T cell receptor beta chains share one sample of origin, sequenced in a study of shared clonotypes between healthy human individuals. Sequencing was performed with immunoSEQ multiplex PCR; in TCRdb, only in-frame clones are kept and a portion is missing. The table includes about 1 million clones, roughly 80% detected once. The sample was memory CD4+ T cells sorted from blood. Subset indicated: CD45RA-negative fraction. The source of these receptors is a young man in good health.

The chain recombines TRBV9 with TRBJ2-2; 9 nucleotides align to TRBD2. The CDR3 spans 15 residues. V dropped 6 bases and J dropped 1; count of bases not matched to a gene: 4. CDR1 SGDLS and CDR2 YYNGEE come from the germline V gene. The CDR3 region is CASTQAGGNTGELFF. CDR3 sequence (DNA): TGTGCCAGCACCCAAGCGGGAGGGAACACCGGGGAGCTGTTTTTT. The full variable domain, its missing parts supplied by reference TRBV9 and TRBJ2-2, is DSGVTQTPKHLITATGQRVTLRCSPRSGDLSVYWYQQSLDQGLQFLIQYYNGEERAKGNILERFSAQQFPDLHSELNLSSLELGDSALYFCASTQAGGNTGELFFGEGSRLTVL.

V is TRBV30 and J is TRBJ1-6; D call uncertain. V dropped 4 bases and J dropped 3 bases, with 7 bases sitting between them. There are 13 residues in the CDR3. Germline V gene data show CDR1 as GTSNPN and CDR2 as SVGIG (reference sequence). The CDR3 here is CAWTQGYNSPLHF. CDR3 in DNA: TGTGCCTGGACACAAGGCTATAATTCACCCCTCCACTTT.

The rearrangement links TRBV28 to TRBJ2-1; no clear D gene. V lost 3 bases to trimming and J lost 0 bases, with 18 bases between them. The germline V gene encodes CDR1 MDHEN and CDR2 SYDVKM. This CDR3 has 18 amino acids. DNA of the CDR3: TGTGCCAGCAGTTTTAATAAGCATGCCCCCAGCTCCTACAATGAGCAGTTCTTC. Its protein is CASSFNKHAPSSYNEQFF.

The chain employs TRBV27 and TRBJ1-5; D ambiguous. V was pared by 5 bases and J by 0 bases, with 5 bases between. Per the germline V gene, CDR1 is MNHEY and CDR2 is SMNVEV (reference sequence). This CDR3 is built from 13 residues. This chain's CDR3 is CASSRFSNQPQHF. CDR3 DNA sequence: TGTGCCAGCAGTCGATTTAGCAATCAGCCCCAGCATTTT.

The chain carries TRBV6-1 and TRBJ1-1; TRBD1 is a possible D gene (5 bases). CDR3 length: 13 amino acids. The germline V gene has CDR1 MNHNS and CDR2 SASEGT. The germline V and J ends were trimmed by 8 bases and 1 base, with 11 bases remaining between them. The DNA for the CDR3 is TGTGCCAGCTCCGGGGCGGAGAACACTGAAGCTTTCTTT. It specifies CASSGAENTEAFF.

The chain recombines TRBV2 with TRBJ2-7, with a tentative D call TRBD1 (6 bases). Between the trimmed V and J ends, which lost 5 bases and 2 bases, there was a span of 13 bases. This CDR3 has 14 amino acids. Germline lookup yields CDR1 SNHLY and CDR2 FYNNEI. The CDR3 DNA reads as TGTGCCAGCAGTCCCCGACAGGATACCTACGAGCAGTACTTC. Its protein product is CASSPRQDTYEQYF. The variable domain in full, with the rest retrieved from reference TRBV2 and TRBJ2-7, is EPEVTQTPSHQVTQMGQEVILRCVPISNHLYFYWYRQILGQKVEFLVSFYNNEISEKSEIFDDQFSVERPDGSNFTLKIRSTKLEDSAMYFCASSPRQDTYEQYFGPGTRLTVT.

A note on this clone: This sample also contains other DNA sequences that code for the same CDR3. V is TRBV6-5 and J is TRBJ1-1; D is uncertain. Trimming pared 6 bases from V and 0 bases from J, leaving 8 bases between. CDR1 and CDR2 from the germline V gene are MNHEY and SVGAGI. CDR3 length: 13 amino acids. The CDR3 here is CASSPRLNTEAFF. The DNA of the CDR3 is TGTGCCAGCAGCCCCCGTCTGAACACTGAAGCTTTCTTT.

CDR3 loop: CAISGVAETQYF. The CDR3 DNA sequence: TGTGCCATCAGTGGGGTTGCAGAGACCCAGTACTTC. The V and J genes are TRBV10-3 and TRBJ2-5; no firm D call. Germline CDR1 reads ENHRY; CDR2 reads SYGVKD. Trimming stripped 4 bases from V and 4 bases from J, with 7 bases between. The CDR3 covers 12 residues.

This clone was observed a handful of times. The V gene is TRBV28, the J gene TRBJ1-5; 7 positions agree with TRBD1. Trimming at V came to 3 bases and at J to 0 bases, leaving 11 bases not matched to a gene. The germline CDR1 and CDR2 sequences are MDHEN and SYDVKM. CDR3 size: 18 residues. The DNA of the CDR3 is TGTGCCAGCAGTTTCCCAAAGGACAGGTCTTCTAGCAATCAGCCCCAGCATTTT. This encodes CASSFPKDRSSSNQPQHF. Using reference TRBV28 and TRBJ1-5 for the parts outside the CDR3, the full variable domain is DVKVTQSSRYLVKRTGEKVFLECVQDMDHENMFWYRQDPGLGLRLIYFSYDVKMKEKGDIPEGYSVSREKKERFSLILESASTNQTSMYLCASSFPKDRSSSNQPQHFGDGTRLSIL.

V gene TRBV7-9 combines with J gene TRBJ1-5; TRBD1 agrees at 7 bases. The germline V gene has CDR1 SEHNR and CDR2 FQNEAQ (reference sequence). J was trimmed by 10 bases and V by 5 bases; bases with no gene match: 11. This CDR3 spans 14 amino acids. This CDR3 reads CASSPQGVGGPQHF. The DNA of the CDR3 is TGTGCCAGCAGCCCCCAGGGGGTAGGGGGTCCCCAGCATTTT.

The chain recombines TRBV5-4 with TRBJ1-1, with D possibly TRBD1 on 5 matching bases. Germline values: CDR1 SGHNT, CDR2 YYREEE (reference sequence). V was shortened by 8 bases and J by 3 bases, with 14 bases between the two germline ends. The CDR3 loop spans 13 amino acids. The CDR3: CASTTQGYTEAFF. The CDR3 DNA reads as TGTGCCAGTACGACTCAGGGTTACACTGAAGCTTTCTTT. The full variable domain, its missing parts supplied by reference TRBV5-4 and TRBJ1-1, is ETGVTQSPTHLIKTRGQQVTLRCSSQSGHNTVSWYQQALGQGPQFIFQYYREEENGRGNFPPRFSGLQFPNYSSELNVNALELDDSALYLCASTTQGYTEAFFGQGTRLTVV.

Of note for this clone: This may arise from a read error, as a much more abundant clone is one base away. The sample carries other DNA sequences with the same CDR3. This chain's CDR3 is CASSPTGNYGYTF. The CDR3 DNA reads as TGTGCCAGCAGCCCGACAGGCAACTATGGCTACACCTTC. V and J are TRBV27 and TRBJ1-2, with D possibly being TRBD1 (6 bases). V was clipped by 6 bases and J by 2 bases, with 10 bases between them. Germline values: CDR1 MNHEY, CDR2 SMNVEV (reference sequence). There are 13 residues in the CDR3.